These 17 T cell receptor beta chains were all obtained from the same sample, sequenced in a study of blood T cell repertoires in COVID-19. The table came from immunoSEQ multiplex PCR; TCRdb's copy has only in-frame clones and leaves some out. The table records 30,000 to 40,000 clones, almost 85% of them present only once. Source material: peripheral blood. The source is a human donor in a cohort sampled during active COVID-19.

The rearrangement links TRBV15 to TRBJ2-3, with 8 positions matching TRBD2. This CDR3 is 17 amino acids long. Looked up from germline, CDR1 is LNHNV and CDR2 is YYDKDF (reference sequence). V dropped 1 base and J dropped 3; count of bases not matched to a gene: 9. CDR3 DNA sequence: TGTGCCACCAGCAGAGCCCCAGCGGGAGATGGAACAGATACGCAGTATTTT. It translates to CATSRAPAGDGTDTQYF.

The chain has TRBV5-6 and TRBJ1-6; unclear D gene. In germline, CDR1 is SGHDT, CDR2 YYEEEE. The length of the CDR3 is 15 residues. Trimming left V 4 bases short and J 8 bases short, with 16 bases between. CDR3: CASSQPPGMDSPLHF. DNA of the CDR3: TGTGCCAGCAGCCAGCCGCCGGGAATGGATTCACCCCTCCACTTT.

Regarding this clone: Other DNA sequences of this sample code for an identical CDR3. The chain has TRBV5-1 and TRBJ1-4; 8 bases align to TRBD1. Germline loops: CDR1 SGHRS, CDR2 YFSETQ. V shed 0 bases, J shed 5 bases, and the junction held 0 bases outside the gene matches. The CDR3 sequence is 14 residues long. CDR3 loop: CASSLGQGNEKLFF. DNA of the CDR3: TGCGCCAGCAGCTTGGGACAGGGGAATGAAAAACTGTTTTTT.

This rearrangement joins TRBV19 to TRBJ1-2, with 7 bases matching TRBD1. Per the germline V gene, CDR1 is LNHDA and CDR2 is SQIVND (reference sequence). Germline trimming cut 3 bases from V and 2 bases from J; bases unmatched to any gene: 0. This CDR3 comprises 13 residues. CDR3 DNA sequence: TGTGCCAGTAGTATGGGACAGAACTATGGCTACACCTTC. It codes for CASSMGQNYGYTF.

This chain joins TRBV11-3 and TRBJ2-7, with D hard to call. Trimming removed 5 bases from V and 5 bases from J, with 13 bases in between. CDR1 and CDR2 (germline): SGHNT, YENEEA. The CDR3 is 13 amino acids. The CDR3 region has the DNA TGTGCCAGCAGCCGAACTGGAGCTAACGAGCAGTACTTC. Its protein is CASSRTGANEQYF.

V usage is TRBV9 and J usage is TRBJ1-1; a possible D gene is TRBD1 (5 bases). V was clipped by 1 base and J by 3 bases, with 13 bases between them. CDR3 length equals 15 residues. Germline CDR1 and CDR2: SGDLS and YYNGEE. The CDR3 sequence is CASSVTQGWDTEAFF. CDR3 coding DNA: TGTGCCAGCAGCGTAACTCAGGGTTGGGACACTGAAGCTTTCTTT.

This chain connects TRBV7-6 to TRBJ2-3, with D possibly being TRBD1 (5 bases). The CDR3 runs 16 residues. The germline CDR1 and CDR2 sequences are SGHVS and FNYEAQ. V was pared by 5 bases and J by 0 bases, with 15 bases between. The CDR3, as DNA: TGTGCCAGCAGCCCCAACCGACAGATAAGCACAGATACGCAGTATTTT. It encodes CASSPNRQISTDTQYF.

The V call is TRBV6-6, the J call TRBJ1-5; no firm D call. V was pared by 2 bases and J by 1 base, with 9 bases between. CDR3 length: 15 residues. Germline lookup yields CDR1 MNHNY and CDR2 SVGAGI (reference sequence). CDR3 region: CASSYTRGSNQPQHF. The CDR3 region has the DNA TGTGCCAGCAGTTACACCCGAGGGAGCAATCAGCCCCAGCATTTT.

The V call is TRBV19, the J call TRBJ1-2, with TRBD1 identical over 9 bases. Germline V gene sequence: CDR1 LNHDA, CDR2 SQIVND (reference sequence). The CDR3 loop spans 15 amino acids. V shed 3 bases and J 4 bases; nucleotides not matched to a gene: 6. As DNA, the CDR3 is TGTGCCAGTAGTATTTTGGACAGGGGCTTCTATGGCTACACCTTC. Protein: CASSILDRGFYGYTF.

The DNA for the CDR3 is TGTGCCAGCTCACCCGGTCCGGGACAGAACTACGAGCAGTACTTC. Its translation is CASSPGPGQNYEQYF. The chain couples TRBV18 to TRBJ2-7; TRBD1 aligns across 7 bases. The ends lost 3 bases at V and 3 bases at J; junction bases unmatched: 8. Germline CDR1 is KGHSH and CDR2 is LQKENI. This CDR3 is 15 amino acids long.

This clone turned up a few times. The V and J genes are TRBV2 and TRBJ2-1; 8 positions agree with TRBD2. With 6 bases clipped from V and 5 bases from J, the junction kept 3 bases outside the gene matches. The germline gives CDR1 SNHLY, CDR2 FYNNEI. This CDR3 has 13 residues. As DNA, the CDR3 is TGTGCCAGCAGAGGGACTAGACACAATGAGCAGTTCTTC. Its protein product is CASRGTRHNEQFF.

CDR3 region: CASRHSGGAADTQYF. CDR3 in DNA: TGTGCCAGCAGACATAGCGGGGGGGCGGCAGATACGCAGTATTTT. This rearrangement joins TRBV3-1 (or the pseudogene TRBV3-2) to TRBJ2-3; 11 bases match TRBD2. This CDR3 has 15 residues. Germline V gives CDR1 LGHDT, CDR2 YNNKEL (reference sequence). With V trimmed by 6 bases and J by 4 bases, 6 bases remained unmatched.

The V and J genes are TRBV6-2 or TRBV6-3 and TRBJ2-7, with 8 bases that match TRBD1. CDR1 MNHEY and CDR2 SVGEGT come from the germline V gene. Trimming took 3 bases from V and 5 from J; bases not matched to a gene: 15. The CDR3 contains 17 residues. CDR3 coding DNA: TGTGCCAGCAGTTATGTGTTTATTCAGGGGGCACTCAACGAGCAGTACTTC. The encoded protein is CASSYVFIQGALNEQYF.

This rearrangement joins TRBV7-9 to TRBJ2-2; D might be TRBD2 (6 bases). The ends were cut back, 5 bases at V and 1 base at J, with 14 bases in the middle. The germline gives CDR1 SEHNR, CDR2 FQNEAQ (reference sequence). This CDR3 contains 16 residues. DNA for the CDR3: TGTGCCAGCAGCCCCCCCGGAGGGGAGAACACCGGGGAGCTGTTTTTT. Translating it yields CASSPPGGENTGELFF.

The chain joins TRBV3-1 (or the pseudogene TRBV3-2) to TRBJ2-7; 9 positions match TRBD1. This CDR3 is built from 13 residues. CDR1 is LGHDT, CDR2 YNNKEL, per germline (reference sequence). After removal of 3 bases from V and 6 bases from J, the junction contained 3 bases not matched to a gene. Written as DNA, the CDR3 is TGTGCCAGCAGCCAGGGACAGGGCGGCGAGCAGTACTTC. It codes for CASSQGQGGEQYF.

The chain combines TRBV25-1 with TRBJ1-5; maybe TRBD1 (5 bases). V was pared by 3 bases and J by 6 bases, with 12 bases between. The CDR3 loop spans 14 amino acids. Germline V gene sequence: CDR1 MGHDK, CDR2 SYGVNS. The CDR3: CASSDSGLSQPQHF. The DNA of the CDR3 is TGTGCCAGCAGTGACTCAGGGCTGAGTCAGCCCCAGCATTTT. Together with reference TRBV25-1 and TRBJ1-5, the CDR3 gives the full variable domain: EADIYQTPRYLVIGTGKKITLECSQTMGHDKMYWYQQDPGMELHLIHYSYGVNSTEKGDLSSESTVSRIRTEHFPLTLESARPSHTSQYLCASSDSGLSQPQHFGDGTRLSIL.

The chain links TRBV9 to TRBJ1-6; D is unresolved. Germline lookup yields CDR1 SGDLS and CDR2 YYNGEE. The CDR3 spans 14 residues. Trimming took off 4 bases at V and 8 bases at J, with 13 bases between the two ends. The CDR3 DNA follows: TGTGCCAGCAGCCCACAGTGGGCTGATTCACCCCTCCACTTT. Amino acid sequence: CASSPQWADSPLHF.